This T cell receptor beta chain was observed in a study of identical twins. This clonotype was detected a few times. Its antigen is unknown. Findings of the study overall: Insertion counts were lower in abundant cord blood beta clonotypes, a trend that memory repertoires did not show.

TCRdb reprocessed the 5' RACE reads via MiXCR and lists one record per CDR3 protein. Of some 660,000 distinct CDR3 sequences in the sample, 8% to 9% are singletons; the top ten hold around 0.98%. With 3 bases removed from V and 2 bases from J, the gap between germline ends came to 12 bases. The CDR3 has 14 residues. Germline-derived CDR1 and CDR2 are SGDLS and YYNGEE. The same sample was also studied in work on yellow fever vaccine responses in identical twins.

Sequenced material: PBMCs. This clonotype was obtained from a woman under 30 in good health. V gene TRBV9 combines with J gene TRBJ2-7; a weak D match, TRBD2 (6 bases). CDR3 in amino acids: CASSGGLSPYEQYF. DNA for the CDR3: TGTGCCAGCAGCGGGGGACTCTCCCCCTACGAGCAGTACTTC.